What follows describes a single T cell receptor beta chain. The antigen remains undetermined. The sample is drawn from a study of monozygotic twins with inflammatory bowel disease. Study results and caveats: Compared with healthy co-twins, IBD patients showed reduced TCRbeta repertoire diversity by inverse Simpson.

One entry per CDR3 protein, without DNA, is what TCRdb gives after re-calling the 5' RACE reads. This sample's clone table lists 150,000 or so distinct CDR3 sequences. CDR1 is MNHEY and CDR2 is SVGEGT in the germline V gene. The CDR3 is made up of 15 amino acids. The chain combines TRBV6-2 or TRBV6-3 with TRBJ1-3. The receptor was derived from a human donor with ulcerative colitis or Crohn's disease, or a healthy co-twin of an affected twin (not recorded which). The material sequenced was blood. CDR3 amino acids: CASSYLQGPGNTIYF.